This T cell receptor (beta chain) was found in a study of identical twins. General observations from the study: Invariant populations such as MAIT and iNKT cells could partly muddle zero-insertion analyses.

This clonotype was found a few times. No antigen is known for it. The V and J ends lost 6 bases and 1 base respectively, with 9 bases between them. Germline V gene data show CDR1 as SNHLY and CDR2 as FYNNEI. The CDR3 runs 13 residues. TCRdb used MiXCR to reprocess the 5' RACE reads, holding one entry per CDR3 protein. The sample contains about 550,000 distinct CDR3 sequences, about a fifth of which appear only once. In addition, the sample was reused for a study of yellow fever vaccine responses in identical twins.

V is TRBV2 and J is TRBJ1-1; D unresolved. The TCR originated in a young woman in good health. The specimen was CD4+ T cells sorted from blood. CDR3 coding DNA: TGTGCCAGCAGCCCCGAATGGAACACTGAAGCTTTCTTT. This gives the protein CASSPEWNTEAFF.